A single T cell receptor (beta chain) is shown here with its context. PCR was performed using 60 Vbeta and 13 Jbeta primers. TCRdb keeps only in-frame clones here, not all; method: immunoSEQ multiplex PCR. In the table there are approximately 160,000 clones, more than 80% of which are singletons. This entry is derived from a study of cytomegalovirus exposure and HLA in healthy donors. This CDR3 contains 16 residues. V lost 3 bases to trimming and J lost 8 bases, with 19 bases between them. The germline gives CDR1 LGHNA, CDR2 YNFKEQ. The sequence was obtained from a young woman in good health and CMV-seronegative. The source material was PBMCs. This rearrangement joins TRBV4-2 to TRBJ1-4; D gene ambiguous. The chain's CDR3 is CASSQTTGYNPEKLFF. Written as DNA, the CDR3 is TGTGCCAGCAGCCAGACGACGGGTTACAACCCCGAAAAACTGTTTTTT.